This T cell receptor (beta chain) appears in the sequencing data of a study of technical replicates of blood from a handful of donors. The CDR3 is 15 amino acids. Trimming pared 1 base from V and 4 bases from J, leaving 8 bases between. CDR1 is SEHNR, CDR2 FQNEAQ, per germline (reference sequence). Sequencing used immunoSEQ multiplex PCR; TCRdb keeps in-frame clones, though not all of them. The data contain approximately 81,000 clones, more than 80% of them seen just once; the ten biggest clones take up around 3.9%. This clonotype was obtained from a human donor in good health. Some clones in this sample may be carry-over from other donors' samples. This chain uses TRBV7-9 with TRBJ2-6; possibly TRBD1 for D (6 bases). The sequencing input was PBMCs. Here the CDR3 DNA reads TGTGCCAGCAGCTTAGACAGGGCCGGGGCCAACGTCCTGACTTTC. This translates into CASSLDRAGANVLTF.